These 18 T cell receptor beta chains share one sample of origin, sequenced in a study of Graves' ophthalmopathy and Graves' hyperthyroidism. Beta-chain TCR CDR3 regions were amplified from RNA transcripts. Amplification began with first-round RT-PCR using HTBI primers, then second-round multiplex PCR was performed. TCRdb redid the calling of the multiplex PCR reads with MiXCR, one entry per CDR3 protein. The table includes roughly 400,000 distinct CDR3 sequences, 15% to 20% detected once. Material: peripheral blood. The receptors were gathered from a woman aged 18 to 35 with Graves' ophthalmopathy.

This clonotype appeared many times. V and J are TRBV6-5 and TRBJ2-3; D possibly corresponds to TRBD1 (5 bases). The CDR3 is 13 amino acids. V lost 4 bases to trimming and J lost 3 bases, with 8 bases between them. Germline V gene lookup returns CDR1 MNHEY and CDR2 SVGAGI. The chain's CDR3 is CASSLGETDTQYF. For the CDR3, the DNA is TGTGCCAGCAGTTTAGGGGAAACAGATACGCAGTATTTT.

This clonotype was detected ten times or more. The chain joins TRBV20-1 to TRBJ2-4; TRBD1 or TRBD2 may be the D gene (6 bases each). Trimming left V 2 bases short and J 8 bases short, with 16 bases between. CDR1 and CDR2 from the germline V gene are DFQATT and SNEGSKA (reference sequence). The CDR3 consists of 14 residues. CDR3 sequence (DNA): TGCAGTGCTAGAAGGGGGGCGCAGAGGGACATTCAGTACTTC. Translation: CSARRGAQRDIQYF.

The J gene is TRBJ2-7, the V gene TRBV6-1; 15 positions agree with TRBD2. Germline V CDR1 and CDR2: MNHNS, SASEGT. There are 18 residues in the CDR3. The J segment lost 0 bases and the V segment lost 4 bases, leaving 7 bases of the junction unmatched. Here the CDR3 reads CASSVGTSGGSPSYEQYF. The CDR3 DNA sequence: TGTGCCAGCAGTGTCGGGACTAGCGGGGGGTCCCCCTCCTACGAGCAGTACTTC.

This clonotype occurred many times. This chain joins TRBV7-2 and TRBJ1-6; D uncertain. The CDR3 contains 14 residues. Deletions cut 6 bases from V and 11 bases from J, with 17 bases between. Germline CDR1 is SGHTA and CDR2 is FQGNSA. The CDR3 loop reads CASRLQQRRAPLHF. DNA of the CDR3: TGTGCCAGCAGACTACAGCAAAGGAGGGCACCCCTCCACTTT.

The chain joins TRBV12-3 or TRBV12-4 to TRBJ1-2, with TRBD1 identical over 7 bases. The length of the CDR3 is 13 residues. The V segment lost 5 bases and the J segment 5 bases; nucleotides outside the gene matches: 5. The CDR3: CASSGQARYGYTF. In DNA form, the CDR3 reads TGTGCCAGCAGTGGACAGGCCCGATATGGCTACACCTTC.

At least ten counts were recorded for this clonotype. The V gene is TRBV4-2, the J gene TRBJ2-4, with D tentatively TRBD1 (5 bases). The CDR3 runs 18 residues. Germline V gene sequence: CDR1 LGHNA, CDR2 YNFKEQ. V was shortened by 0 bases and J by 0 bases, with 15 bases between the two germline ends. Here the CDR3 DNA reads TGTGCCAGCAGCCAAGATCCTAGGACATCTATAGCCAAAAACATTCAGTACTTC. Translating it yields CASSQDPRTSIAKNIQYF.

This chain uses TRBV7-2 with TRBJ1-3; D ambiguous. Germline V lookup: CDR1 SGHTA, CDR2 FQGNSA. Trimming removed 6 bases at V and 0 bases at J, with 9 bases between. The CDR3 has 14 residues. The CDR3 DNA follows: TGTGCCAGCAGGCCCAGAGCCTCTGGAAACACCATATATTTT. Its translation: CASRPRASGNTIYF.

This chain links TRBV7-2 with TRBJ2-7; weak D call: TRBD2 (5 bases). Germline V gene lookup returns CDR1 SGHTA and CDR2 FQGNSA. There are 15 residues in the CDR3. Trimming cost V 2 bases and J 0 bases, with 11 bases left between them. The CDR3 sequence: CASSLTGSSSYEQYF. CDR3 bases: TGTGCCAGCAGCTTAACGGGATCGAGCTCCTACGAGCAGTACTTC.

The chain has TRBV11-1 and TRBJ1-2; D call uncertain. There are 16 residues in the CDR3. The ends were cut back, 1 base at V and 0 bases at J, with 12 bases in the middle. Germline V lookup: CDR1 SGHAT, CDR2 FQDESV (reference sequence). This chain's CDR3 is CASSLGVGNANYGYTF. In DNA, the CDR3 is TGTGCCAGCAGCTTAGGGGTAGGGAACGCTAACTATGGCTACACCTTC.

Ten or more counts support this clonotype. This chain joins TRBV6-5 and TRBJ2-7; 7 nucleotides align to TRBD2. After removal of 5 bases from V and 6 bases from J, the junction contained 13 bases not matched to a gene. Germline assignment: CDR1 MNHEY and CDR2 SVGAGI. CDR3 length: 15 residues. CDR3 protein: CASSPSRLALLEQYF. The CDR3 nucleotides read TGTGCCAGCAGTCCGAGTAGACTAGCCCTTCTCGAGCAGTACTTC.

Notes on this clonotype: Given a much more abundant clone one base away, this may be a read error. No conserved phenylalanine or tryptophan is present at the end of the CDR3, so a read error is the likely explanation. The V call is TRBV29-1, the J call TRBJ1-1; D ambiguous. In germline, CDR1 is SQVTM, CDR2 ANQGSEA. The CDR3 runs 12 residues. V lost 1 base and J lost 2, with 5 bases in between. In DNA, the CDR3 is TGCAGCGTTGAAGCAGGAAACACTGAAGCTTTCTAT. Residues: CSVEAGNTEAFY.

In this sample, this clonotype turned up many times. This sequence joins TRBV20-1 and TRBJ2-7; D uncertain. V lost 6 bases and J lost 13, with 25 bases in between. This CDR3 comprises 13 residues. Per the germline V gene, CDR1 is DFQATT and CDR2 is SNEGSKA (reference sequence). CDR3 region: CSATPPAGQPNYF. The DNA for the CDR3 is TGCAGTGCCACCCCCCCGGCTGGGCAGCCAAACTACTTC.

This clonotype occurred many times. The CDR3 sequence: CASSQGRDTEAFF. CDR3 sequence (DNA): TGTGCCAGCAGCCAAGGCAGGGACACTGAAGCTTTCTTT. The rearrangement uses TRBV14 and TRBJ1-1; perhaps TRBD1 as D (5 bases). This CDR3 comprises 13 residues. In germline, CDR1 is SGHDN, CDR2 FVKESK. V lost 1 base to trimming and J lost 3 bases, with 6 bases between them.

This clonotype has ten or more counts. The V call is TRBV10-3, the J call TRBJ1-6; the D gene is possibly TRBD1 (6 bases). There are 12 residues in the CDR3. In germline, CDR1 is ENHRY, CDR2 SYGVKD. V shed 4 bases and J shed 9 bases, with 7 bases lying between them. The chain's CDR3 is CAISGGGSPLHF. DNA for the CDR3: TGTGCCATCAGTGGAGGGGGTTCACCCCTCCACTTT.

V and J are TRBV12-3 or TRBV12-4 and TRBJ1-3; D is ambiguous. V shed 10 bases and J shed 0 bases, with 10 bases lying between them. The CDR3 runs to 13 residues. The CDR3 loop is CATVMLSGNTIYF. In DNA form, the CDR3 reads TGTGCCACTGTCATGCTCTCTGGAAACACCATATATTTT.

The chain recombines TRBV11-1 with TRBJ2-5, with a possible D match to TRBD2 (6 bases). This CDR3 has 17 amino acids. The germline gives CDR1 SGHAT, CDR2 FQDESV (reference sequence). With 5 bases removed from V and 1 base from J, the gap between germline ends came to 20 bases. CDR3 bases: TGTGCCAGCAGCACCCCCCTGTCGGGACTCGTCCAAGAGACCCAGTACTTC. Its translation: CASSTPLSGLVQETQYF.

This clonotype was counted at least ten times. The V and J genes are TRBV20-1 and TRBJ2-5; the match to TRBD2 covers 9 bases. The CDR3 is 14 residues long. Germline-derived CDR1 and CDR2 are DFQATT and SNEGSKA (reference sequence). V lost 4 bases to trimming and J lost 4 bases; unmatched junction nucleotides: 7. The CDR3 sequence: CSAILNSGRETQYF. For the CDR3, the DNA is TGCAGTGCTATACTTAATAGCGGGAGAGAGACCCAGTACTTC.

The table lists this clonotype with many counts. This chain links TRBV18 with TRBJ2-7; no clear D. V was shortened by 1 base and J by 1 base, with 8 bases between the two germline ends. Germline CDR1 reads KGHSH; CDR2 reads LQKENI. The CDR3 is 14 amino acids. The chain's CDR3 is CASSPLSISYEQYF. CDR3 nucleotide sequence: TGTGCCAGCTCACCACTAAGTATTTCCTACGAGCAGTACTTC.